This TCR beta chain was observed in a study of blood T cell repertoires in COVID-19. Germline CDR1 reads SGDLS; CDR2 reads YYNGEE. The trim removed 5 bases at V and 1 base at J, leaving 4 bases unmatched. The CDR3 is 14 amino acids. Per the original methods: It was from reference gene primer amplification that nucleated cell counts were estimated. The method was immunoSEQ multiplex PCR; TCRdb's version includes in-frame clones alone and lacks a portion of them. Clonal size and the V and J genes are those of that table, whereas D and trimming came from the DNA. Counted here are about 250,000 clones, just under 85% occurring once; the ten biggest clones make up about 9.6%. This clone was counted ten times or more.

Sequencing was done on a sample of peripheral blood. This TCR was recovered from an elderly man with acute or convalescent COVID-19. The V and J genes are TRBV9 and TRBJ2-7, with 9 bases that match TRBD1. Written as DNA, the CDR3 is TGTGCCAGCAGTCCACAGGGGGCTTCCTACGAGCAGTACTTC. Translated, it gives CASSPQGASYEQYF.